The 21 T cell receptor beta chains presented below share a single source sample, sequenced in a study of T cell responses to AZD1222 COVID-19 vaccine (dated by TCRdb to about 2021). The method was the immunoSEQ multiplex PCR assay. Drawn from immuneACCESS, this table holds only the in-frame rearrangements with V and J called that TCRdb kept. Clones are partly lost; checked studies trace under half to an unresolved V gene and leave the rest unexplained. The sample includes more than 95,000 clones, with over 75% observed a single time. The ten most abundant clones make up roughly a sixth of the sample. The time point label on this specimen signifies: baseline before first vaccination. Sample: peripheral blood, taken on day 0 of AZD1222 vaccination. Receptors were obtained from an adult in good health.

The V call is TRBV6-5, the J call TRBJ1-2; D possibly corresponds to TRBD1 (5 bases). The germline CDR1 and CDR2 sequences are MNHEY and SVGAGI. This CDR3 has 14 amino acids. Trimming took 6 bases from V and 5 from J, leaving 16 bases between them. CDR3 residues: CASRLLGTVYGYTF. The DNA of the CDR3 is TGTGCCAGCAGACTACTCGGGACGGTTTATGGCTACACCTTC.

The chain is built from TRBV3-1 (or the pseudogene TRBV3-2) and TRBJ2-3, with 10 bases lining up with TRBD2. The CDR3 has 17 residues. With 3 bases clipped from V and 1 base from J, the junction kept 7 bases outside the gene matches. CDR1 and CDR2 (germline): LGHDT, YNNKEL (reference sequence). This CDR3 is CASSHMVGTSGTDTQYF. For the CDR3, the DNA is TGTGCCAGCAGCCACATGGTGGGGACTAGCGGCACAGATACGCAGTATTTT.

This clone was counted a few times. This chain connects TRBV2 to TRBJ2-2, with a tentative D call TRBD2 (5 bases). Trimming removed 4 bases from V and 3 bases from J, with 12 bases in between. The length of the CDR3 is 15 residues. Germline-derived CDR1 and CDR2 are SNHLY and FYNNEI. In DNA form, the CDR3 reads TGTGCCAGCAGTGTGATAGGGAGTGACACCGGGGAGCTGTTTTTT. Translation: CASSVIGSDTGELFF.

The chain carries TRBV13 and TRBJ2-7; 9 bases line up with TRBD1. Germline V lookup: CDR1 PRHDT, CDR2 FYEKMQ (reference sequence). This CDR3 is 19 amino acids long. With 4 bases clipped from V and 3 bases from J, the junction kept 19 bases outside the gene matches. The CDR3 here is CASSSSGTGNLFWSYEQYF. CDR3 in DNA: TGTGCCAGCAGCTCGTCCGGGACAGGGAATTTATTTTGGAGCTACGAGCAGTACTTC.

The gene calls are TRBV19 and TRBJ2-2, with unresolved D. The CDR3 extends over 13 amino acids. Germline V gene lookup returns CDR1 LNHDA and CDR2 SQIVND (reference sequence). The V gene lost 3 bases and the J gene lost 6 bases, with 8 bases spanning the gap. The chain's CDR3 is CASSMPLPGELFF. The CDR3 DNA reads as TGTGCCAGTAGTATGCCCCTCCCCGGGGAGCTGTTTTTT.

J is TRBJ1-6 and V is TRBV10-3; 9 nucleotides align to TRBD1. The CDR3 loop spans 16 amino acids. Unmatched junction bases numbered 8, after V lost 1 base and J lost 10 bases. Germline lookup yields CDR1 ENHRY and CDR2 SYGVKD. CDR3 amino acids: CAISEYRWDRVSPLHF. CDR3 nucleotides: TGTGCCATCAGTGAGTACCGGTGGGACAGGGTGTCACCCCTCCACTTT.

The rearrangement links TRBV5-6 to TRBJ2-7; D remains ambiguous. Germline assignment: CDR1 SGHDT and CDR2 YYEEEE. The V end was cut by 5 bases, the J end by 6 bases, with 12 bases between. CDR3 size: 12 residues. The CDR3 nucleotides read TGTGCCAGCAGATACTTCTCGGGCGAGCAGTACTTC. As protein: CASRYFSGEQYF.

Here the CDR3 reads CSASSGSSYEQYF. CDR3 bases: TGCAGTGCTAGTTCTGGGAGCTCCTACGAGCAGTACTTC. The chain carries TRBV20-1 and TRBJ2-7; possible D gene TRBD2, 5 bases. The V gene's germline CDR1 is DFQATT and CDR2 SNEGSKA (reference sequence). The CDR3 totals 13 residues. Trimming cost V 3 bases and J 0 bases, with 9 bases left between them.

This clone has just one count. The genes are TRBV7-9 and TRBJ1-2; D is unclear. Germline CDR1 and CDR2: SEHNR and FQNEAQ (reference sequence). V was clipped by 5 bases and J by 4 bases, with 8 bases between them. The CDR3 is 12 residues long. The CDR3 sequence: CASSREFYGYTF. The CDR3 nucleotides are TGTGCCAGCAGCCGGGAGTTCTATGGCTACACCTTC.

The V and J genes are TRBV5-8 and TRBJ1-1; possibly TRBD1 for D (5 bases). The CDR3 length is 15 residues. Trimming pared 0 bases from V and 4 bases from J, leaving 13 bases between. CDR1 and CDR2 (germline): SGHTS, YDEGEE. The DNA of the CDR3 is TGTGCCAGCAGCTTGGAGTTCGGGGGTGGCACTGAAGCTTTCTTT. Translating gives CASSLEFGGGTEAFF.

The gene calls are TRBV7-3 and TRBJ2-3; the match to TRBD2 covers 13 bases. V lost 5 bases to trimming and J lost 4 bases; unmatched junction nucleotides: 9. This CDR3 contains 17 residues. CDR1 and CDR2 from the germline V gene are SGHTA and FQGTGA. The CDR3 nucleotides read TGTGCCAGCAGCCCAACTAGCGGGGGGGATTTTCCAGATACGCAGTATTTT. Translating it yields CASSPTSGGDFPDTQYF.

The chain recombines TRBV29-1 with TRBJ1-1; D ambiguous. V was cut by 5 bases and J by 4 bases, with 11 bases left in between. This CDR3 comprises 12 residues. Germline V gene lookup returns CDR1 SQVTM and CDR2 ANQGSEA. This CDR3 is CSVRGSGTEAFF. The CDR3 DNA reads TGCAGCGTTCGCGGCAGTGGCACTGAAGCTTTCTTT.

The chain employs TRBV6-5 and TRBJ1-1, with TRBD1 matching 9 bases. The CDR3 contains 14 residues. Trimming removed 8 bases from V and 1 base from J; junction bases left unmatched: 5. The V gene's germline CDR1 is MNHEY and CDR2 SVGAGI. CDR3 sequence: CASGSGQGNTEAFF. CDR3 DNA: TGTGCCAGCGGATCGGGACAGGGGAACACTGAAGCTTTCTTT.

The rearrangement uses TRBV5-5 and TRBJ1-5; D is uncertain. CDR3 size: 13 residues. V shed 3 bases and J shed 5 bases, with 9 bases lying between them. Germline V lookup: CDR1 SGHKS, CDR2 YYEKEE (reference sequence). The DNA for the CDR3 is TGTGCCAGCAGCTCAAGCTTAGATCAGCCCCAGCATTTT. This encodes CASSSSLDQPQHF.

The rearrangement links TRBV7-6 to TRBJ2-7; perhaps TRBD1 as D (5 bases). The germline V and J ends were trimmed by 2 bases and 2 bases, with 13 bases remaining between them. CDR3 length: 15 amino acids. Germline CDR1 is SGHVS and CDR2 is FNYEAQ. For the CDR3, the DNA is TGTGCCAGCAGCTTAATTCGACAGTTGCCCTACGAGCAGTACTTC. Protein product: CASSLIRQLPYEQYF.

The J gene is TRBJ1-6, the V gene TRBV30; 11 nucleotides align to TRBD1. The germline V gene encodes CDR1 GTSNPN and CDR2 SVGIG (reference sequence). After removal of 5 bases from V and 10 bases from J, the junction contained 10 bases not matched to a gene. The CDR3 sequence is 15 residues long. CDR3 region: CAWDTGTGGFSPLHF. In DNA form, the CDR3 reads TGTGCCTGGGACACCGGGACAGGGGGTTTCTCACCCCTCCACTTT.

V gene TRBV15 combines with J gene TRBJ1-4, with unresolved D. Trimming cost V 3 bases and J 5 bases, with 4 bases left between them. The CDR3 loop spans 12 amino acids. Germline V gene sequence: CDR1 LNHNV, CDR2 YYDKDF (reference sequence). DNA of the CDR3: TGTGCCACCAGCAGTCCCAATGAAAAACTGTTTTTT. Residues: CATSSPNEKLFF.

This chain uses TRBV11-2 with TRBJ1-3; weak D call: TRBD1 (5 bases). Trimming shortened V by 6 bases and J by 4 bases, and 13 bases separated the two germline ends. The CDR3 runs to 14 residues. Per the germline V gene, CDR1 is SGHAT and CDR2 is FQNNGV. The CDR3 is CASSSTVGGNTIYF. CDR3 DNA: TGTGCCAGCAGTTCGACAGTGGGGGGAAACACCATATATTTT.

The chain links TRBV29-1 to TRBJ1-1, with unresolved D. The CDR3 has 12 residues. CDR1 is SQVTM and CDR2 is ANQGSEA in the germline V gene. V was clipped by 3 bases and J by 4 bases, with 9 bases between them. CDR3 DNA sequence: TGCAGCGTTGACGCCTTTCCCACTGAAGCTTTCTTT. This codes for CSVDAFPTEAFF.

The genes are TRBV6-5 and TRBJ1-2; tentatively, D is TRBD1 (5 bases). Trimming left V 2 bases short and J 2 bases short, with 15 bases between. Germline CDR1 MNHEY, CDR2 SVGAGI. The CDR3 consists of 16 residues. CDR3 sequence (DNA): TGTGCCAGCAGTTACACCGCGGGACGGAGAAACTATGGCTACACCTTC. This encodes CASSYTAGRRNYGYTF.

The chain recombines TRBV4-1 with TRBJ2-5, with 13 bases lining up with TRBD2. This CDR3 comprises 18 residues. Losses at the gene ends were 0 bases for V and 5 bases for J; bases not matched to a gene: 9. Per germline, CDR1 MGHRA and CDR2 YSYEKL. CDR3 loop: CASSQELGLAGEDETQYF. In DNA, the CDR3 is TGCGCCAGCAGCCAAGAACTTGGACTAGCGGGGGAGGATGAGACCCAGTACTTC.